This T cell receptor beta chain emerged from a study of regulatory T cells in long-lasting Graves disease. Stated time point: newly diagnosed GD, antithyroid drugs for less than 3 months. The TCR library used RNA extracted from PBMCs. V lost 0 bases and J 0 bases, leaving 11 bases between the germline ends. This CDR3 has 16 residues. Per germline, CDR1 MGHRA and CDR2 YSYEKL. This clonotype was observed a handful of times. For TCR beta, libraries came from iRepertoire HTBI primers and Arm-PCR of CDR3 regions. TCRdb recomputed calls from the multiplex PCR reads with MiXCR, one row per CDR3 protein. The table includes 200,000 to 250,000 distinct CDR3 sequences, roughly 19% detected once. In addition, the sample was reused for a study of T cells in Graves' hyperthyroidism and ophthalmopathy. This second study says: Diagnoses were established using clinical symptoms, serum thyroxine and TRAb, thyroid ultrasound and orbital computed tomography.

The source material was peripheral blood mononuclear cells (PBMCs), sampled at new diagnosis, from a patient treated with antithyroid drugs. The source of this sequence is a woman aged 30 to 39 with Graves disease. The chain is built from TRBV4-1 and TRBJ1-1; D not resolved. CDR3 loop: CASSQDLGALNTEAFF. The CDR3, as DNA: TGCGCCAGCAGCCAAGATTTAGGAGCTTTGAACACTGAAGCTTTCTTT.